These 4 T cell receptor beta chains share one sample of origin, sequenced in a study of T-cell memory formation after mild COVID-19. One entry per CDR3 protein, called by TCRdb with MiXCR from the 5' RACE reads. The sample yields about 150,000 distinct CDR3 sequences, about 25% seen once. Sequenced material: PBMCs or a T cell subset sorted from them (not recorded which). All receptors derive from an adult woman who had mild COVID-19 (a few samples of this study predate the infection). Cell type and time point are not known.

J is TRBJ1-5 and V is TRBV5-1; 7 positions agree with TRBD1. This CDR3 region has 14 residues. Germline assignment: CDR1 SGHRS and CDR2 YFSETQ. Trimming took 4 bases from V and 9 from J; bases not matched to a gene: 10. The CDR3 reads CASSDGQEGGPQHF. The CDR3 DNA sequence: TGCGCCAGCAGCGACGGACAGGAAGGGGGGCCCCAGCATTTT.

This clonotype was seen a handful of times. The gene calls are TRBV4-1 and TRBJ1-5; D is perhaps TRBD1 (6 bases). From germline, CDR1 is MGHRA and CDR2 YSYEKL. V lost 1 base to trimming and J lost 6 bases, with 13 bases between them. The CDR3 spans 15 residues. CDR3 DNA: TGCGCCAGCAGCCAAGGGGCAGGGGAGACTCAGCCCCAGCATTTT. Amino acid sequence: CASSQGAGETQPQHF.

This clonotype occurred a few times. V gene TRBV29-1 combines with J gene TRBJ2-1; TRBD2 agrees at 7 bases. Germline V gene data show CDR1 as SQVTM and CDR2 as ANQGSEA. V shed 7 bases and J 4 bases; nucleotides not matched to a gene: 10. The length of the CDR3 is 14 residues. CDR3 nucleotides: TGCAGCGCCCTAGGGCGGGAGTCTTACAATGAGCAGTTCTTC. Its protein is CSALGRESYNEQFF.

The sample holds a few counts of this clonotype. CDR3 coding DNA: TGTGCCAGCAGCTCGCCCCGGGGTGAAGCTTTCTTT. Translating it yields CASSSPRGEAFF. This sequence joins TRBV7-6 and TRBJ1-1; D not resolved. The CDR3 has 12 residues. V lost 4 bases and J lost 7, with 10 bases in between. CDR1 and CDR2 from the germline V gene are SGHVS and FNYEAQ.